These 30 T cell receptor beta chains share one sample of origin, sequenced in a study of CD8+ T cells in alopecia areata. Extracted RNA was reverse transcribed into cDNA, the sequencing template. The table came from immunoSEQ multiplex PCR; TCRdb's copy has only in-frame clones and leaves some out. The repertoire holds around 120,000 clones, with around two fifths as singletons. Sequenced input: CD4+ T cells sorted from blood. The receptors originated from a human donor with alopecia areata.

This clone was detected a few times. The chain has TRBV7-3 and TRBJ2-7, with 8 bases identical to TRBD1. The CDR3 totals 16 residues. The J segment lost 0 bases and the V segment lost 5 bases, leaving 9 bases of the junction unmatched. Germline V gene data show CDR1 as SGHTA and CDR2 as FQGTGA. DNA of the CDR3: TGTGCCAGCAGCCCGGGGGCCGGGACAGGCTCCTACGAGCAGTACTTC. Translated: CASSPGAGTGSYEQYF.

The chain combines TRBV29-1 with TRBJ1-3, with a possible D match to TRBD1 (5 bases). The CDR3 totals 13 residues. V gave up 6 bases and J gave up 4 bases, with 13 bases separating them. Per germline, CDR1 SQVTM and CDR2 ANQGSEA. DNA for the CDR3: TGCAGCGTGTCAGGGACTGCCGGAAACACCATATATTTT. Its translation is CSVSGTAGNTIYF.

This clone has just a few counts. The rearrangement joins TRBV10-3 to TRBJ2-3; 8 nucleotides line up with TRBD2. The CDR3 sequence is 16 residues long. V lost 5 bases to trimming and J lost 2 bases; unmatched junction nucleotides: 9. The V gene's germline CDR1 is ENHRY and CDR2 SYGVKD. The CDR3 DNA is TGTGCCATCAGTCCTATTACGGGAGGGCCCACAGATACGCAGTATTTT. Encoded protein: CAISPITGGPTDTQYF.

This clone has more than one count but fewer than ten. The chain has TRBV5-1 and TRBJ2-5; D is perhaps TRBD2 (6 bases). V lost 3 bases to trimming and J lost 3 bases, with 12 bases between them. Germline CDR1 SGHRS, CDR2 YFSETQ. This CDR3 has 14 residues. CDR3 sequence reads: CASSSGTSKETQYF. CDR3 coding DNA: TGCGCCAGCAGCTCGGGGACTTCAAAAGAGACCCAGTACTTC.

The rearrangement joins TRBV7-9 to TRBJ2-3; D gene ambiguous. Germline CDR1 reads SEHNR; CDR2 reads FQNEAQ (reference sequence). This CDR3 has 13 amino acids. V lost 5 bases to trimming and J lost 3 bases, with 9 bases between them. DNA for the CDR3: TGTGCCAGCAGCCCACCCGGGACAGATACGCAGTATTTT. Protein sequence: CASSPPGTDTQYF.

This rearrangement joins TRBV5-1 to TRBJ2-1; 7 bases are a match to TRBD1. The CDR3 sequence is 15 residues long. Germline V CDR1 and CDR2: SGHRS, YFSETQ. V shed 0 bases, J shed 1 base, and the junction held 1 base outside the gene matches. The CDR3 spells CASSLETGSYNEQFF. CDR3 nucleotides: TGCGCCAGCAGCTTGGAGACAGGGTCCTACAATGAGCAGTTCTTC.

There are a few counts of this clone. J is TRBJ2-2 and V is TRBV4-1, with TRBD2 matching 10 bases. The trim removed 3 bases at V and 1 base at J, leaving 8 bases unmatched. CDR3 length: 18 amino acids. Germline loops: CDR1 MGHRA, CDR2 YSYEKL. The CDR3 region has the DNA TGCGCCAGCAGCCAGGTAGGACTAGCGGATAAGAACACCGGGGAGCTGTTTTTT. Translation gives CASSQVGLADKNTGELFF.

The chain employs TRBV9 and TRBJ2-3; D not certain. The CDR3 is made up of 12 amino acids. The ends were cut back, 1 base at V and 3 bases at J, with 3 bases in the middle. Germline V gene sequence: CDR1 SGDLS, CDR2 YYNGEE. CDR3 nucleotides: TGTGCCAGCAGCGTACGGACAGATACGCAGTATTTT. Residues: CASSVRTDTQYF.

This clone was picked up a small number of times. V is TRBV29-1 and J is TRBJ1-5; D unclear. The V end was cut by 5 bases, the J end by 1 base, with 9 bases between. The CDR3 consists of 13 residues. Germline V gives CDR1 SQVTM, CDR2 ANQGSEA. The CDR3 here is CSVLRESNQPQHF. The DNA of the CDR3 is TGCAGCGTTTTACGTGAGAGCAATCAGCCCCAGCATTTT.

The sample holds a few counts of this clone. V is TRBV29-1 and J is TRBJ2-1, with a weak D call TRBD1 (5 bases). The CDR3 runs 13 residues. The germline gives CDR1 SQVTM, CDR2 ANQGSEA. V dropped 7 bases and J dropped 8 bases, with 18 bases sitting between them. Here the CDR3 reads CSAGRDRFDEQFF. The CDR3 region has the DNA TGCAGCGCCGGCAGGGATAGGTTTGATGAGCAGTTCTTC.

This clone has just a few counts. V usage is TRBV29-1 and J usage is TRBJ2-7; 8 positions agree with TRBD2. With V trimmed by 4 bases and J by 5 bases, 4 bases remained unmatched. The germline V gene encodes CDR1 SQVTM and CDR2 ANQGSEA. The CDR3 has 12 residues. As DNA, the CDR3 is TGCAGCGTTGTAGCGGGAACCCACGAGCAGTACTTC. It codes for CSVVAGTHEQYF.

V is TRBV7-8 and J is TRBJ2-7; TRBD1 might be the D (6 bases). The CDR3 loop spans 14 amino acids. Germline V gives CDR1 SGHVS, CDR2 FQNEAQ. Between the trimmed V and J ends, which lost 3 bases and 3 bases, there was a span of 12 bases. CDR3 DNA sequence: TGTGCCAGCAGCTTGCCGGGACACATCTACGAGCAGTACTTC. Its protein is CASSLPGHIYEQYF.

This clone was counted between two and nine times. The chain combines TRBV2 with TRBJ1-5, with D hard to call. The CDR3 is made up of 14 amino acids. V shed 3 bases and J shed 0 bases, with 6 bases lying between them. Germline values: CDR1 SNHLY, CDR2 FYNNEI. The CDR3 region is CASSEGSSNQPQHF. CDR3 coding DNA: TGTGCCAGCAGTGAGGGGTCTAGCAATCAGCCCCAGCATTTT.

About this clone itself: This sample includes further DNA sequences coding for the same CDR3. CDR3 nucleotides: TGTGCCAGCAGCCAGCTTGCGGGCGGGACCTACGAGCAGTACTTC. Amino acid sequence: CASSQLAGGTYEQYF. The V gene is TRBV5-6, the J gene TRBJ2-7, with D perhaps matching TRBD2 (6 bases). Germline V gene data show CDR1 as SGHDT and CDR2 as YYEEEE. The CDR3 length is 15 residues. V was trimmed by 4 bases and J by 2 bases, leaving 16 bases between them.

The chain's CDR3 is CASSYSRELAGELFF. For the CDR3, the DNA is TGTGCCAGCAGTTACTCACGGGAGTTGGCCGGGGAGCTGTTTTTT. V gene TRBV6-6 combines with J gene TRBJ2-2; tentatively, D is TRBD2 (6 bases). Trimming took off 0 bases at V and 6 bases at J, with 11 bases between the two ends. There are 15 residues in the CDR3. The germline gives CDR1 MNHNY, CDR2 SVGAGI (reference sequence).

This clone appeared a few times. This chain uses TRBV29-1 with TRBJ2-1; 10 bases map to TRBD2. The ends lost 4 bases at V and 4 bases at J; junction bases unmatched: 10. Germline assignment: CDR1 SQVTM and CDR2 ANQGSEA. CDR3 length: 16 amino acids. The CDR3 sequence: CSVGLAGGSRYNEQFF. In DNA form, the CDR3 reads TGCAGCGTTGGACTAGCGGGCGGTTCACGATACAATGAGCAGTTCTTC.

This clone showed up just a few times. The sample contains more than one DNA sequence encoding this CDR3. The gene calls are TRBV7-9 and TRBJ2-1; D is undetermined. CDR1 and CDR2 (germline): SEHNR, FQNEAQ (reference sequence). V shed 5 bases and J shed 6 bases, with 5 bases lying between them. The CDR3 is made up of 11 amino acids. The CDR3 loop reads CASSPINEQFF. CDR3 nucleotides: TGTGCCAGCAGCCCGATCAATGAGCAGTTCTTC.

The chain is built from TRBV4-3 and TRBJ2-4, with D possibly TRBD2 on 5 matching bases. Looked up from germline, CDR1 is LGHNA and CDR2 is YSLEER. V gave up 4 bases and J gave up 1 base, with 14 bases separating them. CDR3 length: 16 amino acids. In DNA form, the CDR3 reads TGCGCCAGCAGCCGCAGGATTTCGGGGGCCAAAAACATTCAGTACTTC. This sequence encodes CASSRRISGAKNIQYF.

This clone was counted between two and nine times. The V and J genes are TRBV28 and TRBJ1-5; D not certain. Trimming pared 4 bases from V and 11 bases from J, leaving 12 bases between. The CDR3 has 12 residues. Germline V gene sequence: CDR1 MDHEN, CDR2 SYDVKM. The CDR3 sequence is CASSSPFESQHF. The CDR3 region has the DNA TGTGCCAGCAGTTCGCCGTTCGAGTCCCAGCATTTT.

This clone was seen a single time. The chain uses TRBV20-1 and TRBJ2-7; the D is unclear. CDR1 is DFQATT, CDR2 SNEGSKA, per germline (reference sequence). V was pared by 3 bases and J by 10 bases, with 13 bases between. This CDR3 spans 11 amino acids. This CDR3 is CSASISNSQYF. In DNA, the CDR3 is TGCAGTGCTAGCATATCGAACTCCCAGTACTTC.

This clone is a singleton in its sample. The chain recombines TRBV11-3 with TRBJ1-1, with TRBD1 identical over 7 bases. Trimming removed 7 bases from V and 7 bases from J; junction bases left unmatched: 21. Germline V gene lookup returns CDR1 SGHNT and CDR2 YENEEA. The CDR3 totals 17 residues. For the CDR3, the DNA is TGTGCCAGCACTGGGGGGGCGGGACAGCGGAAAAACTATGAAGCTTTCTTT. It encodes CASTGGAGQRKNYEAFF. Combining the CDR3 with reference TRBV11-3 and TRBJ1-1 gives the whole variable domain EAGVVQSPRYKIIEKKQPVAFWCNPISGHNTLYWYLQNLGQGPELLIRYENEEAVDDSQLPKDRFSAERLKGVDSTLKIQPAELGDSAVYLCASTGGAGQRKNYEAFFGQGTRLTVV.

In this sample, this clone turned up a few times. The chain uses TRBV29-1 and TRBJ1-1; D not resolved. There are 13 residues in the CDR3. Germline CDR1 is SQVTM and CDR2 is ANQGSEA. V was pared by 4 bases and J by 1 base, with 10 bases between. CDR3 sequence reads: CSVGVGQNTEAFF. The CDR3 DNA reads TGCAGCGTTGGAGTTGGGCAGAACACTGAAGCTTTCTTT.

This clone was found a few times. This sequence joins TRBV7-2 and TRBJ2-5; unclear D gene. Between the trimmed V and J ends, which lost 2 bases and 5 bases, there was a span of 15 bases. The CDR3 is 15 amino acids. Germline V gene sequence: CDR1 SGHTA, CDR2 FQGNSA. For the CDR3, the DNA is TGTGCCAGCAGCTTAAGACCAAACGGGCGTGAGACCCAGTACTTC. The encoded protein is CASSLRPNGRETQYF.

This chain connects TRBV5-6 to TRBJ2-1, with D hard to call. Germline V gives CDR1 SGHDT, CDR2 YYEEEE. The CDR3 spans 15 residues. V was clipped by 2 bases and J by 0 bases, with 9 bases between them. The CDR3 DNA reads TGTGCCAGCAGCTTCAGCATCAGCTCCTACAATGAGCAGTTCTTC. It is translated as CASSFSISSYNEQFF.

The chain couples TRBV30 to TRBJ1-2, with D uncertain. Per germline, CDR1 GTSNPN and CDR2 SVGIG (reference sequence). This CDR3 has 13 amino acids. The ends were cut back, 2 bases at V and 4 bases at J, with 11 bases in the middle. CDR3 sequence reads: CAWSPLWIYGYTF. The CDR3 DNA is TGTGCCTGGAGTCCCCTGTGGATCTATGGCTACACCTTC.

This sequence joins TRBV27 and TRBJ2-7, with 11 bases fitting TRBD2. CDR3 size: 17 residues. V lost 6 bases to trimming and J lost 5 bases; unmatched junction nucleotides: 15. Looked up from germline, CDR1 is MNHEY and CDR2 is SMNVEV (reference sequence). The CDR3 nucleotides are TGTGCCAGCAGCCCATGGCCGGCCACTAGCGGGAGAGACGAGCAGTACTTC. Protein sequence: CASSPWPATSGRDEQYF.

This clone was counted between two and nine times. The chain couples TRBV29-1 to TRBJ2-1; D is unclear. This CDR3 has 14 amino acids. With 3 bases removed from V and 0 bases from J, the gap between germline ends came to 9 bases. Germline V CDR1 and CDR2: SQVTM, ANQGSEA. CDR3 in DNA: TGCAGCGTTGAGGCACAGAGCTCCTACAATGAGCAGTTCTTC. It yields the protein CSVEAQSSYNEQFF.

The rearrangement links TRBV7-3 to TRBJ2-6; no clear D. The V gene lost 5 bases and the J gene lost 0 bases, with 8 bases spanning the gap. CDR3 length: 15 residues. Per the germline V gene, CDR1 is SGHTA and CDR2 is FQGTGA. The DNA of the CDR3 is TGTGCCAGCAGCCCGACGCTCTCTGGGGCCAACGTCCTGACTTTC. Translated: CASSPTLSGANVLTF.

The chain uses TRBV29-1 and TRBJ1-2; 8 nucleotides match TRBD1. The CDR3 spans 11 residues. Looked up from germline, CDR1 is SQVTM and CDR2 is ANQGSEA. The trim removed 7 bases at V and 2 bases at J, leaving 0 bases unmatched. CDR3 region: CSGQGNYGYTF. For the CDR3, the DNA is TGCAGCGGACAGGGGAACTATGGCTACACCTTC.

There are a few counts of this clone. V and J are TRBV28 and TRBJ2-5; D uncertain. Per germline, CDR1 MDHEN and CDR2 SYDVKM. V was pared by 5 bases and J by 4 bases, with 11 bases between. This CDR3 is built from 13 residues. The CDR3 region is CASSPSVGETQYF. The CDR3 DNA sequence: TGTGCCAGCAGTCCCTCCGTGGGAGAGACCCAGTACTTC.